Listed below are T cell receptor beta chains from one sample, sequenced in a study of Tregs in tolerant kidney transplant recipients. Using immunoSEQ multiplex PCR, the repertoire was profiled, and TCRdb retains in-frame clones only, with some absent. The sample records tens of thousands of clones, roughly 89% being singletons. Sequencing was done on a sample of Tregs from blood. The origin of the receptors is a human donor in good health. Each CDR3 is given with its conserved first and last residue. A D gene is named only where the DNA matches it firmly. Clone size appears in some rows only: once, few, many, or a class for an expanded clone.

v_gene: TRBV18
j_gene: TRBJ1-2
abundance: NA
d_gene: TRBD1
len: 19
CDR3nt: TGTGCCAGCTCACCACTCGACCCGCGAGGACAGGGGGTCAACTATGGCTACACCTTC
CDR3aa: CASSPLDPRGQGVNYGYTF

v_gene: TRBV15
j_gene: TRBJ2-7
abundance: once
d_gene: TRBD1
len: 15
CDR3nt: TGTGCCACCAGCAGAGAATGGGACAGCTCCTACGAGCAGTACTTC
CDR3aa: CATSREWDSSYEQYF

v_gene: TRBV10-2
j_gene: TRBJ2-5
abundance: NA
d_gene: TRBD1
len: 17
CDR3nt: TGCGCCAGCAGTGGATTATGGACAGGGGGCGCATTAGTGGAGCAGTACTTC
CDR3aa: CASSGLWTGGALVEQYF

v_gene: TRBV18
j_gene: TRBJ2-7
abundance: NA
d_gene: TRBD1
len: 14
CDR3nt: TGTGCCAGCTCACCTCTGCAGGGGGCCTACGAGCAGTACTTC
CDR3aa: CASSPLQGAYEQYF

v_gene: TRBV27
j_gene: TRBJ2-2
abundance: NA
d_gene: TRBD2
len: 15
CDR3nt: TGTGCCAGCAGTTTTAGCGGGGGATACACCGGGGAGCTGTTTTTT
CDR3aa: CASSFSGGYTGELFF

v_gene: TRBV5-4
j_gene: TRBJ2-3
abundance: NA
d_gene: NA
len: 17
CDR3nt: TGTGCCAGCAGCTGGGATCGTGCTTTTCTACGCACAGATACGCAGTATTTT
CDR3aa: CASSWDRAFLRTDTQYF

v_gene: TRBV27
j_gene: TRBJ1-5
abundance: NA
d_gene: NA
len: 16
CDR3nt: TGTGCCAGCAGTCCCCGGGGAGCCCATAGCAACCAGCCCCAGCATTTT
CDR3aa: CASSPRGAHSNQPQHF

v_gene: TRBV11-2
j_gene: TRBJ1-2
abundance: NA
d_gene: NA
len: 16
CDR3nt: TGTGCCAGCAGCCCCATCCCGATACTCAAGAACTATGGCTACACCTTC
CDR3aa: CASSPIPILKNYGYTF

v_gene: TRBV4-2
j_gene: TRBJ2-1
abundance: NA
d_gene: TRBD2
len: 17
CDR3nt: TGTGCCAGCAGCCTTCGGCTGGGACTAGCAATGAGCAATGAGCAGCTCTTC
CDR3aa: CASSLRLGLAMSNEQLF

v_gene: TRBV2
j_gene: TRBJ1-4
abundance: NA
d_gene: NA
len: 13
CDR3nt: TGTGCCAGCACACGGATTCTTAATGAAAAACTGTTTTTT
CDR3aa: CASTRILNEKLFF

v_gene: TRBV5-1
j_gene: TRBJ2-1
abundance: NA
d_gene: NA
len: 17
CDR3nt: TGCGCCAGCAGCTTTCTTACGGACTTAAGCTCCTACAATGAGCAGTTCTTC
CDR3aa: CASSFLTDLSSYNEQFF

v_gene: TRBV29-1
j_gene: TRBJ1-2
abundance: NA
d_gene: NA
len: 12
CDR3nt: TGCAGCGTTTTCCGCTTAGCCTATGGCTACACCTTC
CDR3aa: CSVFRLAYGYTF

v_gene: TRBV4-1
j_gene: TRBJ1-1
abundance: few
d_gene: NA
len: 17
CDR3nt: TGCGCCAGCAGCCAACATACCAACAGAGGGTCGGGGACTGAAGCTTTCTTT
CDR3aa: CASSQHTNRGSGTEAFF

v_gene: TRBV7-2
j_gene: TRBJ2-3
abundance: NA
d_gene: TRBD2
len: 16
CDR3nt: TGTGCCAGCAGCTTACGACTAGCGGGACGCACAGATACGCAGTATTTT
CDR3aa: CASSLRLAGRTDTQYF

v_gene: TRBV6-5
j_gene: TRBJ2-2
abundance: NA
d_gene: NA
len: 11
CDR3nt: TGTGCCAGCCTGGGCCCCGGGGAGCTGTTTTTT
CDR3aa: CASLGPGELFF

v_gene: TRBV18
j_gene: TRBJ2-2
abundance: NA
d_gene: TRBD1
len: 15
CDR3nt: TGTGCCAGCTCACCACGGACAGGGAACACCGGGGAGCTGTTTTTT
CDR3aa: CASSPRTGNTGELFF

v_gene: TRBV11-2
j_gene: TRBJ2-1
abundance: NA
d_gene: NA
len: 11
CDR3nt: TGTGCCAGCAGCCCCTACAATGAGCAGTTCTTC
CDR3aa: CASSPYNEQFF

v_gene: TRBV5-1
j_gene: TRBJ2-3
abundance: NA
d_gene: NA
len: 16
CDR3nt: TGCGCCAGCAGCTTGGAGGTTTGGGCTAGCACAGATACGCAGTATTTT
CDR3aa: CASSLEVWASTDTQYF

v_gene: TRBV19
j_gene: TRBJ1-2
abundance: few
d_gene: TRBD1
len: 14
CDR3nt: TGTGCCAGTAGGTTAACGGGACAGGACTATGGCTACACCTTC
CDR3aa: CASRLTGQDYGYTF

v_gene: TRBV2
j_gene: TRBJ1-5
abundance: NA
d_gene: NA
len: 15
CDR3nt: TGTGCCAGCAGTGAAAGGGGGGTGGGGCCGGGGGCCCAGCATTTT
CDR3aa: CASSERGVGPGAQHF

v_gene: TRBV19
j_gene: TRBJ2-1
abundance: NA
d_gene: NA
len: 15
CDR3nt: TGTGCCAGTAGTCCGTACCGGGACCCTGACAATGAGCAGTTCTTC
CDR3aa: CASSPYRDPDNEQFF

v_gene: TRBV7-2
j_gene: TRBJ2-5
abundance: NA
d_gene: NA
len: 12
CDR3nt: TGTGCCAGTGGCTTTCCCCAAGAGACCCAGTACTTC
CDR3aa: CASGFPQETQYF

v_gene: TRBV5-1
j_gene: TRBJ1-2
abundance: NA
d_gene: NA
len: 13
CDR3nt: TGCGCCAGCAGCTCCGTTGGTCGGTTGGGCTACACCTTC
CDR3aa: CASSSVGRLGYTF

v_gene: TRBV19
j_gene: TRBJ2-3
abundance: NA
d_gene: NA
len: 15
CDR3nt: TGTGCCAGTAGTGCTCCTGACTCAACGGGGGATACGCAGTATTTT
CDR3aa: CASSAPDSTGDTQYF

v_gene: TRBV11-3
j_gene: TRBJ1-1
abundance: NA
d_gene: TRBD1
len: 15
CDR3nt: TGTGCCAGCAGCCTAGGGACAGGGATGAACACTGAAGCTTTCTTT
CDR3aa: CASSLGTGMNTEAFF